One and the same sample provided the 12 T cell receptor beta chains below, sequenced in a study of glioma-infiltrating T cells after dendritic cell vaccination. As for time point: after dendritic cell vaccination, including at tumor progression/relapse. Generated by immunoSEQ multiplex PCR, the TCRdb table keeps only in-frame clones and is missing some. The sample shows tens of thousands of clones, around 83% of them seen only once. The sequenced sample was blood, obtained after dendritic cell vaccination. These receptors were taken from a human donor with glioblastoma.

The chain carries TRBV2 and TRBJ1-6; D is possibly TRBD1 (5 bases). The CDR3 length is 14 residues. Trimming stripped 6 bases from V and 9 bases from J, with 15 bases between. Per germline, CDR1 SNHLY and CDR2 FYNNEI. DNA of the CDR3: TGTGCCAGCAGCGGACCCACAAGGGGTTCACCCCTCCACTTT. Translation gives CASSGPTRGSPLHF.

This clone has more than one count but fewer than ten. The chain joins TRBV19 to TRBJ1-2, with 7 nucleotides matching TRBD1. Per the germline V gene, CDR1 is LNHDA and CDR2 is SQIVND (reference sequence). The ends lost 3 bases at V and 8 bases at J; junction bases unmatched: 15. The CDR3 loop spans 16 amino acids. CDR3 sequence (DNA): TGTGCCAGTAGTATCTCCGGGACAGAGGTGCCGGGCGGCTACACCTTC. Its protein product is CASSISGTEVPGGYTF.

This chain joins TRBV19 and TRBJ1-5; D not resolved. The CDR3 is made up of 14 amino acids. The V and J ends lost 6 bases and 0 bases respectively, with 9 bases between them. Looked up from germline, CDR1 is LNHDA and CDR2 is SQIVND (reference sequence). The chain's CDR3 is CASRTRVSNQPQHF. CDR3 in DNA: TGTGCCAGTAGAACTAGAGTTAGCAATCAGCCCCAGCATTTT.

This clone appeared once. The chain recombines TRBV7-9 with TRBJ2-7; D is ambiguous. CDR1 and CDR2 from the germline V gene are SEHNR and FQNEAQ (reference sequence). Trimming pared 5 bases from V and 3 bases from J, leaving 8 bases between. CDR3 length: 12 residues. The DNA for the CDR3 is TGTGCCAGCAGCGTACTTGGCTACGAGCAGTACTTC. This encodes CASSVLGYEQYF.

The CDR3: CASSYDTGELFF. In DNA form, the CDR3 reads TGTGCCAGCAGTTATGACACCGGGGAGCTGTTTTTT. The rearrangement joins TRBV5-6 to TRBJ2-2; D not certain. V dropped 5 bases and J dropped 3 bases, with 5 bases sitting between them. The CDR3 contains 12 residues. Germline-derived CDR1 and CDR2 are SGHDT and YYEEEE. Drawing the rest from reference TRBV5-6 and TRBJ2-2, the complete variable domain is DAGVTQSPTHLIKTRGQQVTLRCSPKSGHDTVSWYQQALGQGPQFIFQYYEEEERQRGNFPDRFSGHQFPNYSSELNVNALLLGDSALYLCASSYDTGELFFGEGSRLTVL.

The table lists this clone with a count of one. V is TRBV30 and J is TRBJ1-1; D is perhaps TRBD1 (6 bases). V gave up 4 bases and J gave up 4 bases, with 16 bases separating them. The CDR3 runs 14 residues. Germline lookup yields CDR1 GTSNPN and CDR2 SVGIG (reference sequence). CDR3 DNA: TGTGCCTGGAACCCGGGGACATTGCGCACTGAAGCTTTCTTT. Translated, it gives CAWNPGTLRTEAFF.

The chain recombines TRBV11-3 with TRBJ2-3; a weak D match, TRBD2 (6 bases). CDR1 and CDR2 (germline): SGHNT, YENEEA. The V and J ends lost 5 bases and 3 bases respectively, with 15 bases between them. The CDR3 totals 15 residues. The CDR3 DNA is TGTGCCAGCAGCCCGGGGCGCGGGGTGACAGATACGCAGTATTTT. This translates into CASSPGRGVTDTQYF.

The chain combines TRBV5-1 with TRBJ1-6, with 8 nucleotides matching TRBD1. The CDR3 loop spans 15 amino acids. Trimming cost V 2 bases and J 7 bases; bases outside gene matches: 5. Germline-derived CDR1 and CDR2 are SGHRS and YFSETQ. CDR3 residues: CASSFRQGKNSPLHF. The CDR3 bases are TGCGCCAGCAGCTTCCGACAGGGGAAAAATTCACCCCTCCACTTT.

Here the CDR3 reads CASSSATSGNTDTQYF. The CDR3 bases are TGTGCCAGCAGCTCCGCGACTAGCGGTAACACAGATACGCAGTATTTT. The chain couples TRBV5-4 to TRBJ2-3, with 9 bases fitting TRBD2. V shed 3 bases and J 2 bases; nucleotides not matched to a gene: 7. Germline lookup yields CDR1 SGHNT and CDR2 YYREEE (reference sequence). This CDR3 has 16 amino acids.

About this clone itself: The junction departs from the called germline gene at one end, perhaps through a read error. The chain is built from TRBV4-3 and TRBJ2-7, with TRBD2 matching over 7 bases. CDR3 length: 16 residues. CDR1 and CDR2 from the germline V gene are LGHNA and YSLEER. CDR3 sequence (DNA): TGCGCCAGCAGCCAAGATTGGGGGGGGACTACCTACGGGCAGTACTTC. Translated: CASSQDWGGTTYGQYF.

The chain carries TRBV6-5 and TRBJ1-1, with no clear D. The CDR3 contains 12 residues. Trimming cost V 6 bases and J 0 bases, with 5 bases left between them. Germline-derived CDR1 and CDR2 are MNHEY and SVGAGI. The CDR3 sequence is CASSTVNTEAFF. DNA of the CDR3: TGTGCCAGCAGCACAGTGAACACTGAAGCTTTCTTT.

The genes are TRBV18 and TRBJ2-3, with D perhaps TRBD1 (6 bases). The CDR3 covers 14 residues. Germline assignment: CDR1 KGHSH and CDR2 LQKENI. V dropped 2 bases and J dropped 3 bases, with 9 bases sitting between them. The DNA of the CDR3 is TGTGCCAGCTCACCAACAGGGAATACAGATACGCAGTATTTT. This translates into CASSPTGNTDTQYF.